This paragraph reports one TCR beta chain. This sample is part of a study of blood T cells in healthy people across ages. Sample-barcoded 5' priming and a J-beta primer mix drove a second PCR of about 6 to 12 cycles. MiXCR, run by TCRdb on the 5' RACE reads, gives a single entry per CDR3 protein. The table has around 900,000 distinct CDR3 sequences, less than 35% seen once. V shed 6 bases, J shed 0 bases, and the junction held 8 bases outside the gene matches. The CDR3 spans 15 residues. CDR1 and CDR2 from the germline V gene are DFQATT and SNEGSKA (reference sequence). Sequencing was performed on blood. The TCR comes from a woman at least 80 years old in good health. The J gene is TRBJ2-1, the V gene TRBV20-1; 7 bases fit TRBD1. The CDR3 reads CSARQGRSSYNEQFF. In DNA, the CDR3 is TGCAGTGCCAGACAGGGAAGAAGCTCCTACAATGAGCAGTTCTTC.